These 4 T cell receptor beta chains were all obtained from the same sample, sequenced in a study of blood T cells in healthy people across ages. A sample-barcoded 5' primer and a J-beta primer mix were used in a second PCR of roughly 6 to 12 cycles. TCRdb independently ran MiXCR on the 5' RACE reads; one entry per CDR3 protein. The sample has 780,000 or so distinct CDR3 sequences; around three fifths are singletons. Material for sequencing was blood. The origin of the receptors is a man aged 40-49 years in good health.

This clonotype was recorded a few times. The rearrangement uses TRBV10-3 and TRBJ2-3; TRBD2 matches at 12 bases. Germline lookup yields CDR1 ENHRY and CDR2 SYGVKD. V dropped 3 bases and J dropped 5; count of bases not matched to a gene: 6. The CDR3 totals 16 residues. The CDR3: CAISDLGLAGKDTQYF. CDR3 nucleotide sequence: TGTGCCATCAGTGACCTAGGACTAGCGGGGAAAGATACGCAGTATTTT.

This clonotype has just a few counts. The CDR3 here is CASSPRQAYEQYF. For the CDR3, the DNA is TGTGCCAGCTCACCACGGCAGGCCTACGAGCAGTACTTC. The chain recombines TRBV18 with TRBJ2-7, with D unresolved. The CDR3 sequence is 13 residues long. Trimming pared 1 base from V and 2 bases from J, leaving 6 bases between. Germline V lookup: CDR1 KGHSH, CDR2 LQKENI.

The chain carries TRBV28 and TRBJ1-4; D possibly corresponds to TRBD1 (5 bases). V lost 5 bases, J lost 5 bases, and 12 bases lay in between. The germline V gene encodes CDR1 MDHEN and CDR2 SYDVKM. This CDR3 is built from 14 residues. The CDR3 bases are TGTGCCAGCAGTGGACGATGGGGGAATGAAAAACTGTTTTTT. This sequence encodes CASSGRWGNEKLFF.

The CDR3 is CAWKGGVAEAFF. The CDR3, as DNA: TGTGCCTGGAAAGGTGGAGTAGCTGAAGCTTTCTTT. This chain connects TRBV30 to TRBJ1-1; D is unclear. The CDR3 extends over 12 amino acids. Germline assignment: CDR1 GTSNPN and CDR2 SVGIG (reference sequence). V shed 4 bases and J shed 6 bases, with 12 bases lying between them.